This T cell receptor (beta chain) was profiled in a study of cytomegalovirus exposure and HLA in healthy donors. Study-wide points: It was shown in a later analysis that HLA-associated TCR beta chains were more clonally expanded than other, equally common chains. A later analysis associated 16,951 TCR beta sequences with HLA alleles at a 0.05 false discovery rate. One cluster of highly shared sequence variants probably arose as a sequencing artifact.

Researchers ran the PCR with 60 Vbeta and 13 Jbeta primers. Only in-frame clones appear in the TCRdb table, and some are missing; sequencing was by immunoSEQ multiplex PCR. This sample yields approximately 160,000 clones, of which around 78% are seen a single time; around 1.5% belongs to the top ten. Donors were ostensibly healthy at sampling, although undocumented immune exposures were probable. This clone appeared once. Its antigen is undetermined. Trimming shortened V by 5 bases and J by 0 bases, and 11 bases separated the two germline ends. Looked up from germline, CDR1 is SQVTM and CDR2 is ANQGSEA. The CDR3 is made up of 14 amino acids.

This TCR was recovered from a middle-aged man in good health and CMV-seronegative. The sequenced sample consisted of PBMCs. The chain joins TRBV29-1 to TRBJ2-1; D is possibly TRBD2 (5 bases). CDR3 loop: CSVQSGLSYNEQFF. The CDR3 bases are TGCAGCGTTCAGAGCGGCCTCTCCTACAATGAGCAGTTCTTC.